This T cell receptor beta chain was retrieved from a study of cytomegalovirus exposure and HLA in healthy donors. PCR used 60 Vbeta primers and 13 Jbeta primers. Produced via immunoSEQ multiplex PCR; TCRdb's table is partial and in-frame only. The table has 100,000 to 150,000 clones, approximately 74% seen once. Germline V gives CDR1 LNHDA, CDR2 SQIVND (reference sequence). The CDR3 extends over 15 amino acids. The J segment lost 6 bases and the V segment lost 6 bases, leaving 7 bases of the junction unmatched. The sample taken for sequencing was PBMCs. The sequence derives from a male donor in good health and CMV-seronegative. The J gene is TRBJ1-5, the V gene TRBV19; 11 bases agree with TRBD1. CDR3 in DNA: TGTGCCAGTAGACTCGGACAGGGGGCGGGTCAGCCCCAGCATTTT. Amino acid sequence: CASRLGQGAGQPQHF.